These T cell receptor beta chains were read from a single sample in a study of T cell responses to AZD1222 COVID-19 vaccine. TCRdb's table, derived via immunoSEQ multiplex PCR, lists solely in-frame clones and lacks some. In the table there are about 92,000 clones, roughly 93% of which are singletons. The sequences come from peripheral blood, collected on day 0 of AZD1222 vaccination. Receptor source: an adult in good health. Each CDR3 is given with its conserved first and last residue. Each record gives: D gene, J gene, V gene, clone size, CDR3 DNA, CDR3 protein. D genes are given only for firm matches. Some rows have no size entry. The others give once, few or many, or a class for an expanded clone.

d_call: .; j_call: TRBJ1-3; v_call: TRBV7-9; clone_size: once; cdr3_nt: TGTGCCAGCAGCTTTACAGGGACTGGAAACACCATATATTTT; cdr3_aa: CASSFTGTGNTIYF
d_call: TRBD1; j_call: TRBJ1-3; v_call: TRBV2; clone_size: .; cdr3_nt: TGTGCCAGCAAAGACAGGGGTAGCTCTGGAAACACCATATATTTT; cdr3_aa: CASKDRGSSGNTIYF
d_call: .; j_call: TRBJ1-2; v_call: TRBV12-3/TRBV12-4; clone_size: .; cdr3_nt: TGTGCCAGCAGCCTAAAGGGGTACGGCTACACCTTC; cdr3_aa: CASSLKGYGYTF
d_call: TRBD1; j_call: TRBJ2-3; v_call: TRBV6-6; clone_size: .; cdr3_nt: TGTGCCAGCAGTTTACAGGGGACCTACACAGATACGCAGTATTTT; cdr3_aa: CASSLQGTYTDTQYF
d_call: TRBD1; j_call: TRBJ2-1; v_call: TRBV7-2; clone_size: .; cdr3_nt: TGTGCCAGCAGCTACCGACAGGGAGTTTTATATGAGCAGTTCTTC; cdr3_aa: CASSYRQGVLYEQFF
d_call: TRBD1; j_call: TRBJ2-2; v_call: TRBV9; clone_size: .; cdr3_nt: TGTGCCAGCAGCGAGACAGGGCGGGTCACCGGGGAGCTGTTTTTT; cdr3_aa: CASSETGRVTGELFF
d_call: TRBD1; j_call: TRBJ1-1; v_call: TRBV9; clone_size: .; cdr3_nt: TGTGCCAGCAGAGGACAGGCCGGAAACACTGAAGCTTTCTTT; cdr3_aa: CASRGQAGNTEAFF
d_call: .; j_call: TRBJ2-3; v_call: TRBV5-8; clone_size: .; cdr3_nt: TGTGCCAGCAGCCCACGCACAGATACGCAGTATTTT; cdr3_aa: CASSPRTDTQYF
d_call: .; j_call: TRBJ2-2; v_call: TRBV27; clone_size: .; cdr3_nt: TGTGCCAGCAGCCGGGGGGCGGGGGAGGCCGGGGAGCTGTTTTTT; cdr3_aa: CASSRGAGEAGELFF
d_call: TRBD2; j_call: TRBJ2-3; v_call: TRBV5-1; clone_size: .; cdr3_nt: TGCGCCAGCAGCCCGGGACTAGTGGCAGATACGCAGTATTTT; cdr3_aa: CASSPGLVADTQYF
d_call: .; j_call: TRBJ1-1; v_call: TRBV18; clone_size: .; cdr3_nt: TGTGCCAGCTCAAAGACAGTGAACACTGAAGCTTTCTTT; cdr3_aa: CASSKTVNTEAFF
d_call: TRBD1; j_call: TRBJ1-5; v_call: TRBV2; clone_size: .; cdr3_nt: TGTGCCAGCGCCCAGGACAGGGCGGGTCAGCCCCAGCATTTT; cdr3_aa: CASAQDRAGQPQHF
d_call: TRBD1; j_call: TRBJ2-3; v_call: TRBV28; clone_size: .; cdr3_nt: TGTGCCAGCAGTCCCCCGGGACAGGGACAGTATTTT; cdr3_aa: CASSPPGQGQYF
d_call: .; j_call: TRBJ2-2; v_call: TRBV10-3; clone_size: .; cdr3_nt: TGTGCCATCAGTGTCGGGGTGGGGTTCGGGGAGCTGTTTTTT; cdr3_aa: CAISVGVGFGELFF
d_call: .; j_call: TRBJ2-1; v_call: TRBV15; clone_size: .; cdr3_nt: TGTGCCACCAGCAGAGATCTTGGGCGGGGGCTCCTGAATGAGCAGTTCTTC; cdr3_aa: CATSRDLGRGLLNEQFF
d_call: TRBD2; j_call: TRBJ2-1; v_call: TRBV18; clone_size: .; cdr3_nt: TGTGCCAGCTCACCACCAGGGACTACGAACTACAATGAGCAGTTCTTC; cdr3_aa: CASSPPGTTNYNEQFF
d_call: .; j_call: TRBJ1-3; v_call: TRBV5-1; clone_size: once; cdr3_nt: TGCGCCAGCACCCAAAGGGGGAACACCATATATTTT; cdr3_aa: CASTQRGNTIYF
d_call: TRBD1; j_call: TRBJ2-1; v_call: TRBV5-1; clone_size: .; cdr3_nt: TGCGCCAGCCACCGGCCTAGGACAGGGGAAACCAATGAGCAGTTCTTC; cdr3_aa: CASHRPRTGETNEQFF
d_call: TRBD2; j_call: TRBJ2-1; v_call: TRBV19; clone_size: .; cdr3_nt: TGTGCCAGTAGTACGAGACCCTTTAGCGGGTCTGAGCAGTTCTTC; cdr3_aa: CASSTRPFSGSEQFF
d_call: .; j_call: TRBJ1-5; v_call: TRBV12-3/TRBV12-4; clone_size: .; cdr3_nt: TGTGCCAGCAGTGGGGCGAGGGATCAGCCCCAGCATTTT; cdr3_aa: CASSGARDQPQHF
d_call: TRBD1; j_call: TRBJ1-5; v_call: TRBV6-5; clone_size: .; cdr3_nt: TGTGCCAGCAGTCTCGGGACAGGGGGTCAGCCCCAGCATTTT; cdr3_aa: CASSLGTGGQPQHF
d_call: .; j_call: TRBJ1-3; v_call: TRBV30; clone_size: .; cdr3_nt: TGTGCCGTTTACCTCTCTGGAAACACCATATATTTT; cdr3_aa: CAVYLSGNTIYF
d_call: .; j_call: TRBJ1-4; v_call: TRBV6-5; clone_size: .; cdr3_nt: TGTGCCACCGGCGGGGCATCGAACGAAAAACTGTTTTTT; cdr3_aa: CATGGASNEKLFF